This T cell receptor (beta chain) was profiled in a study of molecular identifiers for immune sequencing clone quantification. Study-wide results and limits: Single-cell amounts of spiked Jurkat TCR RNA were reportedly detectable among about a million naive cells. Sharing of a barcode by identical TCR molecules could cause highly expanded clone sizes to be underestimated.

This clonotype came up many times. Its antigen is undetermined. Libraries from naive CD8 cells were generated from approximately 20,000 to 1,000,000 sorted cells (with 10%, 30% or 50% RNA). TCRdb reanalysed the PCR reads using MiXCR and keeps one entry per CDR3 protein. Among around 480,000 distinct CDR3 sequences, about 22% were seen once, and the ten largest hold about 0.8%. Germline values: CDR1 MNHNY, CDR2 SVGAGI (reference sequence). This CDR3 region has 10 residues. Trimming cost V 6 bases and J 1 base, with 0 bases left between them. The gene calls are TRBV6-6 and TRBJ1-1, with D unresolved. The sequenced sample was naive CD8+ T cells from blood, with Jurkat cell RNA spiked in. Sample subset: FACS-sorted CD8+CD4-CCR7+CD45RA+ naive T cells. This TCR was sampled from a human donor in good health. Some libraries in this study had Jurkat cell RNA spiked in. CDR3 protein: CASRNTEAFF. CDR3 nucleotide sequence: TGTGCCAGCAGGAACACTGAAGCTTTCTTT.